This is a list of T cell receptor beta chains from one sample in a study of blood T cell repertoires in COVID-19. The method was immunoSEQ multiplex PCR; TCRdb's version includes in-frame clones alone and lacks a portion of them. The sample includes under 250,000 clones, approximately 83% seen only once; the top ten take 25% to 35%. What was sequenced was peripheral blood. These receptors all stem from a man aged 35-49 years with acute or convalescent COVID-19. Each CDR3 is given with its conserved first and last residue. Fields, in order: J gene, clone size, CDR3 length, V gene, D gene, CDR3 DNA, CDR3 protein. D genes are given only for firm matches. Only part of the rows carry a size: once, few, many, or a class if the clone is expanded.

TRBJ2-2 | once | 13 | TRBV29-1 | TRBD1 | TGCAGCGTTGATCCACAGGGGGCCGGGGAGCTGTTTTTT | CSVDPQGAGELFF
TRBJ2-2 | NA | 15 | TRBV19 | NA | TGTGCCAGTAGTACCCTGCCCGGTCGTACCGGGGAGCTGTTTTTT | CASSTLPGRTGELFF
TRBJ1-3 | few | 14 | TRBV14 | NA | TGTGCCAGCAGCCAAGTTAGCTCTGGAAACACCATATATTTT | CASSQVSSGNTIYF
TRBJ1-3 | NA | 13 | TRBV2 | NA | TGTGCCAGCAGGGGGACACCGCGAGGCACCATATATTTT | CASRGTPRGTIYF
TRBJ2-5 | NA | 14 | TRBV5-1 | NA | TGCGCCAGCAGCTTACAGGCCAGGAAAGAGACCCAGTACTTC | CASSLQARKETQYF
TRBJ2-3 | many | 17 | TRBV3-1/TRBV3-2 | NA | TGTGCCAGCAGCCCCGTGAGCGCAGAGGGGGTGACAGATACGCAGTATTTT | CASSPVSAEGVTDTQYF
TRBJ1-5 | NA | 13 | TRBV29-1 | NA | TGCAGCGTTGGTGACAGCTTCAATCAGCCCCAGCATTTT | CSVGDSFNQPQHF
TRBJ2-5 | NA | 16 | TRBV6-2/TRBV6-3 | TRBD2 | TGTGCCAGCAGTTACGACGGGACTAGCGGGGGGGAGACCCAGTACTTC | CASSYDGTSGGETQYF
TRBJ2-3 | NA | 15 | TRBV11-2 | TRBD1 | TGTGCCAGCACCCTAGGACAGGGTTCCACAGATACGCAGTATTTT | CASTLGQGSTDTQYF
TRBJ2-1 | NA | 16 | TRBV4-2 | TRBD2 | TGTGCCAGCAGCCAAGACACTAGCGGGTCCTACAATGAGCAGTTCTTC | CASSQDTSGSYNEQFF
TRBJ1-1 | NA | 14 | TRBV15 | NA | TGTGCCACCAGCAAACGAAGGGAGGGCACTGAAGCTTTCTTT | CATSKRREGTEAFF
TRBJ2-1 | NA | 16 | TRBV19 | TRBD2 | TGTGCCAGTAGTATAGGACTAGCGGCGCTCTACAATGAGCAGTTCTTC | CASSIGLAALYNEQFF
TRBJ2-1 | NA | 13 | TRBV7-9 | NA | TGTGCCAGCACCCTCAGCCCGGGAAATGAGCAGTTCTTC | CASTLSPGNEQFF
TRBJ1-1 | NA | 13 | TRBV5-4 | NA | TGTGCCAGCAGCTTGGAGACTGACACTGAAGCTTTCTTT | CASSLETDTEAFF
TRBJ1-2 | once | 13 | TRBV5-1 | NA | TGCGCCAGCAGCGATCGCGGAGTTAGTGGCTACACCTTC | CASSDRGVSGYTF
TRBJ1-5 | NA | 13 | TRBV19 | NA | TGTGCCAGTAGTGTTCAGGGTGGCCAGCCCCAGCATTTT | CASSVQGGQPQHF
TRBJ2-1 | NA | 15 | TRBV29-1 | TRBD2 | TGCAGCGTTGCCGGAGGGTCTAGCGGGACACGGGAGCAGTTCTTC | CSVAGGSSGTREQFF
TRBJ2-2 | NA | 13 | TRBV19 | TRBD1 | TGTGCCAGTAGCAGGGGGTGGGCCGGGGAGCTGTTTTTT | CASSRGWAGELFF
TRBJ1-1 | few | 14 | TRBV6-2/TRBV6-3 | TRBD1 | TGTGCCAGCAGTACCCGGACAGGGTTCACTGAAGCTTTCTTT | CASSTRTGFTEAFF
TRBJ2-2 | once | 19 | TRBV19 | NA | TGTGCCAGTAGTATACTCCGGGGTTCCCTCAACTCGAACACCGGGGAGCTGTTTTTT | CASSILRGSLNSNTGELFF
TRBJ2-2 | NA | 17 | TRBV10-3 | NA | TGTGCCATCAGTGGAAGGGAAGGCGGGACGAACACCGGGGAGCTGTTTTTT | CAISGREGGTNTGELFF
TRBJ1-1 | NA | 11 | TRBV29-1 | NA | TGCAGCGGGACAGTGAGCACTGAAGCTTTCTTT | CSGTVSTEAFF